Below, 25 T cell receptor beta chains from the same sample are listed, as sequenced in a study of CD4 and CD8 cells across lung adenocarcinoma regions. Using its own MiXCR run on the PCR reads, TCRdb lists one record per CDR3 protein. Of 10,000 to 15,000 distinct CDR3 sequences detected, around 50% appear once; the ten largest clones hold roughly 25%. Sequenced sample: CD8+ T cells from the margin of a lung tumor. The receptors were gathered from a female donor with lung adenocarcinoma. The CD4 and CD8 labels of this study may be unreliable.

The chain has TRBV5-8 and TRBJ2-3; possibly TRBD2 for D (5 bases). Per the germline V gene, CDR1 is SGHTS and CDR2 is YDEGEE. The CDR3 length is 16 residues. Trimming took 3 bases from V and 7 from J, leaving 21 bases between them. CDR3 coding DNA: TGTGCCAGCAGCTCGCACAGCGGCCTCGCAGCCAATACGCAGTATTTT. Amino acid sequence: CASSSHSGLAANTQYF. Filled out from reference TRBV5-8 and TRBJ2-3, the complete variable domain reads EAGVTQSPTHLIKTRGQQATLRCSPISGHTSVYWYQQALGLGLQFLLWYDEGEERNRGNFPPRFSGRQFPNYSSELNVNALELEDSALYLCASSSHSGLAANTQYFGPGTRLTVL.

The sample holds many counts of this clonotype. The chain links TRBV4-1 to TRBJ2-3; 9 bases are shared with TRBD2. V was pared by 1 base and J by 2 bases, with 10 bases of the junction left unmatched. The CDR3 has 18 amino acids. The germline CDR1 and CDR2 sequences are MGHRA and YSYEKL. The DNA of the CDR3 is TGCGCCAGCAGCCAAGCCCTGGGAGCGGGGGGATCCACAGATACGCAGTATTTT. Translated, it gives CASSQALGAGGSTDTQYF.

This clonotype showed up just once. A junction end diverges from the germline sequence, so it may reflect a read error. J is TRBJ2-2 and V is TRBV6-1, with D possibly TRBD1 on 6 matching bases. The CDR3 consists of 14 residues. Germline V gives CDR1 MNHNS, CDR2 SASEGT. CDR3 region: CAGSRPDSTGELYF. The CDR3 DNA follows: TGTGCGGGCAGCCGCCCGGACAGCACCGGGGAGCTGTATTTT.

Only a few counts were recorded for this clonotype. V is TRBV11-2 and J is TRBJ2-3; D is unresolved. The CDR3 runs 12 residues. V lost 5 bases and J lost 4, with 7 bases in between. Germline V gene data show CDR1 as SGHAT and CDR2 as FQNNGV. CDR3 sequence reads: CASSAPADTQYF. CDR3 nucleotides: TGTGCCAGCAGCGCCCCCGCAGATACGCAGTATTTT.

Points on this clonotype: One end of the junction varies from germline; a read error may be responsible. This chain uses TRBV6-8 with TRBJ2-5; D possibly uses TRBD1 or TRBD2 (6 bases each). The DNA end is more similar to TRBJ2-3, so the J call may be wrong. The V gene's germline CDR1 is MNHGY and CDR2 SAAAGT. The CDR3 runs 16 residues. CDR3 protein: CSSRGPGGGDQETQYF. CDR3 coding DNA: TGTTCCAGCAGGGGCCCTGGGGGCGGGGACCAAGAGACCCAGTATTTT.

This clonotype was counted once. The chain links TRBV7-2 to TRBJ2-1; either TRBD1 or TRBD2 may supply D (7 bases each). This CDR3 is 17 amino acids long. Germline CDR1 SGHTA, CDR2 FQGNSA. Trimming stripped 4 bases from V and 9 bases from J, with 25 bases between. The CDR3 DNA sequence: TGTGCCAGCAGCTCCAGGGGGGGACAAAGGGTTACAGGTGAGCAGTTCTTC. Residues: CASSSRGGQRVTGEQFF. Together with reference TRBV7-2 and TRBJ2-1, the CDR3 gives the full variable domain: GAGVSQSPSNKVTEKGKDVELRCDPISGHTALYWYRQSLGQGLEFLIYFQGNSAPDKSGLPSDRFSAERTGGSVSTLTIQRTQQEDSAVYLCASSSRGGQRVTGEQFFGPGTRLTVL.

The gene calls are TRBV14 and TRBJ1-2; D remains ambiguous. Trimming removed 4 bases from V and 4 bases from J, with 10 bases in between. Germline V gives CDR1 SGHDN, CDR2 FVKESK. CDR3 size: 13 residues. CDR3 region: CASSPYRTYGYTF. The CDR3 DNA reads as TGTGCCAGCAGCCCCTATAGGACCTATGGCTACACCTTC.

CDR3 nucleotides: TGCAGTTGCGGACTAGCGGGGGCAGATACGCAGTATTTT. Its translation is CSCGLAGADTQYF. The genes are TRBV20-1 and TRBJ2-3; 13 nucleotides align to TRBD2. Losses at the gene ends were 8 bases for V and 4 bases for J; bases not matched to a gene: 3. This CDR3 is 13 amino acids long. The germline gives CDR1 DFQATT, CDR2 SNEGSKA (reference sequence).

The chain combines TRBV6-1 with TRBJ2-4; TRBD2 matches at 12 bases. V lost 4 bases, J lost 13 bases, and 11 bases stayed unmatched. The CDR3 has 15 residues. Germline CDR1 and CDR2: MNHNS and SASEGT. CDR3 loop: CASSGLAGAKDTQYF. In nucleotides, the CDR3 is TGTGCCAGCAGTGGACTAGCGGGGGCCAAAGACACGCAGTACTTC.

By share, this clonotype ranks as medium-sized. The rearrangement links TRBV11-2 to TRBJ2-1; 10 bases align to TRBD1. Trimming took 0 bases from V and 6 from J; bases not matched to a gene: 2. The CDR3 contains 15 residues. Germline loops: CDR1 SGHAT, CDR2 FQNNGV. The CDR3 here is CASSLERTGGNEQFF. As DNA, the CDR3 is TGTGCCAGCAGCTTAGAGCGGACAGGGGGCAATGAGCAGTTCTTC.

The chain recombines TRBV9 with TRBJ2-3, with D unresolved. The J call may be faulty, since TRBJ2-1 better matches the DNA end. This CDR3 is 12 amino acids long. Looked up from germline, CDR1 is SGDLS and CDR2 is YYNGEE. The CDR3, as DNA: TGTGCCAGCAGCGTAGGGGATCATGAGCAGTTCTTC. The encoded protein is CASSVGDHEQFF.

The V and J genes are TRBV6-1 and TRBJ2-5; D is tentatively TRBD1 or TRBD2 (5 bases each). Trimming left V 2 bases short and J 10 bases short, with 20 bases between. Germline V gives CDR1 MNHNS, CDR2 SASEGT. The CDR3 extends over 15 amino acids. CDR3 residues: CASSEYLTLGDDQYF. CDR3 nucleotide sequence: TGTGCCAGCAGTGAATATTTGACTTTAGGGGACGACCAGTACTTC.

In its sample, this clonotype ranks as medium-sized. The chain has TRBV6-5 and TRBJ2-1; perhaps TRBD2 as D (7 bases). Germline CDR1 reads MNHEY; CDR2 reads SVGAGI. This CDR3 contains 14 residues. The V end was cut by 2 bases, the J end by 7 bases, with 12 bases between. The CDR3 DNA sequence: TGTGCCAGCAGTTACGTGGGGGGGCTTAATGAGCAGTTCTTC. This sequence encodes CASSYVGGLNEQFF.

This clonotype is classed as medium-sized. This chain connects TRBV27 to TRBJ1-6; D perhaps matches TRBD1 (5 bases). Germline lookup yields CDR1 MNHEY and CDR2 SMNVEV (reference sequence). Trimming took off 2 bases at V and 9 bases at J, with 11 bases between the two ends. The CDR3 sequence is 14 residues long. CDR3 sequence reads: CASSLAQASSPLHF. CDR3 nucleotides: TGTGCCAGCAGTTTAGCACAGGCGAGTTCACCCCTCCACTTT.

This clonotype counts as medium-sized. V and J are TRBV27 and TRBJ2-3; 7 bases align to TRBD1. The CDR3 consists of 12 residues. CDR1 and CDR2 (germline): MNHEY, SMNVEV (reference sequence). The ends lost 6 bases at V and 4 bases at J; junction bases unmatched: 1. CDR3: CASSDRADTQYF. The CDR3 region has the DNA TGTGCCAGCAGCGACAGGGCAGATACGCAGTATTTT.

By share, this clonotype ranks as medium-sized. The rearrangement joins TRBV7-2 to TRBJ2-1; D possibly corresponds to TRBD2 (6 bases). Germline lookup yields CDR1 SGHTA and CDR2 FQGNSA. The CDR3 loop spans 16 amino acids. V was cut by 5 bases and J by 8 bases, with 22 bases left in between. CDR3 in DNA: TGTGCCAGCAGCCGTACGCGAACCGGGGGAATCGATGAGCAGTTCTTC. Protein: CASSRTRTGGIDEQFF.

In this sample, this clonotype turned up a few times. The CDR3 here is CASSAGMSSTDTQYF. In DNA, the CDR3 is TGCGCCAGCAGTGCGGGCATGTCTAGCACAGATACGCAGTATTTT. The chain combines TRBV10-1 with TRBJ2-3, with D unclear. CDR1 and CDR2 (germline): WNHNN, SYGVQD (reference sequence). V lost 4 bases and J lost 0, with 11 bases in between. There are 15 residues in the CDR3.

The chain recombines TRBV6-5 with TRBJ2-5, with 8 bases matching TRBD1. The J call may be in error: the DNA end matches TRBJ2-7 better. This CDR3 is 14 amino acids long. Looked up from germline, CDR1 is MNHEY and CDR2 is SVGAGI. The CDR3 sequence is CASSYGQGYYEQYF. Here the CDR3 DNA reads TGTGCCAGCAGTTACGGACAGGGCTACTACGAGCAGTACTTC.

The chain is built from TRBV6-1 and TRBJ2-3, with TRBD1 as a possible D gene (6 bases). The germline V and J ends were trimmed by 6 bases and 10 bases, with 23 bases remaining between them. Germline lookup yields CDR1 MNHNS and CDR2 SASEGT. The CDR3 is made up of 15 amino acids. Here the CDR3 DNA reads TGTGCCAGCAGCCGCTTCGACAGGAACACCGGGGCGCAGTATTTT. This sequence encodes CASSRFDRNTGAQYF.

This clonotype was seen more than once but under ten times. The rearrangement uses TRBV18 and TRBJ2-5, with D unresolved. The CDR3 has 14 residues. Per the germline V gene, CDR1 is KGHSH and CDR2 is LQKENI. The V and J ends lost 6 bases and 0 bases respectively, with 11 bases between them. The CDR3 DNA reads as TGTGCCAGCTCCCCTACAGAGTACCAAGAGACCCAGTACTTC. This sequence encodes CASSPTEYQETQYF.

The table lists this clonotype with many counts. DNA of the CDR3: TGTGCCAGCAGTACAAATCAGCCCCAGCATTTT. Amino acids: CASSTNQPQHF. The chain uses TRBV6-1 and TRBJ1-5; the D is unclear. This CDR3 region has 11 residues. The germline V gene has CDR1 MNHNS and CDR2 SASEGT. Trimming removed 5 bases at V and 4 bases at J, with 3 bases between.

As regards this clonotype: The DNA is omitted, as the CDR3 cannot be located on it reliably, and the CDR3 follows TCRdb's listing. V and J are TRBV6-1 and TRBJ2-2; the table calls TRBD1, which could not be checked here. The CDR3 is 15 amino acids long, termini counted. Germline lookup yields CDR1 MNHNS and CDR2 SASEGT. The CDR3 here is CASAFRGVGTGALYF.

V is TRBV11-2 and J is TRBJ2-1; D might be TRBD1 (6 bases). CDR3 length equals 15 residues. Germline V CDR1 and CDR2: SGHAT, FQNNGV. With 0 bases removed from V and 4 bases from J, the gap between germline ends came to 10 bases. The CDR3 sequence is CASSLDRGQYNEQFF. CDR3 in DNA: TGTGCCAGCAGCTTAGACCGCGGACAGTACAATGAGCAGTTCTTC.

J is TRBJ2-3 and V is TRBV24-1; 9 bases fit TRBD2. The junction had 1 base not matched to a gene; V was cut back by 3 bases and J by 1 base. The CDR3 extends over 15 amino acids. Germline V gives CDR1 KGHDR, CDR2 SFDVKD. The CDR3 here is CATSDQREGTDTQYF. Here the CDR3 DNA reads TGTGCCACCAGTGATCAGCGGGAGGGCACAGATACGCAGTATTTT.

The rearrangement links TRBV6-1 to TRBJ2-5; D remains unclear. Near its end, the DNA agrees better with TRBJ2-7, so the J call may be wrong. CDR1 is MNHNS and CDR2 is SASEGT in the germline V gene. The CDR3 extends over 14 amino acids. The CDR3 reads CASSRRASTYEQYF. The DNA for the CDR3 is TGTGCCAGCAGCCGCCGGGCCTCGACCTACGAGCAGTACTTC.